This TCR beta chain was sequenced for a study of blood T cell repertoires in COVID-19. Assay used: immunoSEQ multiplex PCR; TCRdb lists only in-frame clones, some missing. This sample has hundreds of thousands of clones; more than 70% occur once, and the top ten carry roughly 6.6%. The specimen was peripheral blood. The origin of this receptor is a woman aged 70-85 years with COVID-19, enrolled during active disease.

CDR3 sequence reads: CASSRGGEDTQYF. The CDR3 region has the DNA TGTGCCAGCAGCCGGGGGGGGGAAGATACGCAGTATTTT. The chain is built from TRBV3-1 (or the pseudogene TRBV3-2) and TRBJ2-3; 7 bases are a match to TRBD2. J gave up 5 bases and V 4 bases, and 3 bases lay outside the gene matches. The CDR3 is 13 amino acids. CDR1 is LGHDT, CDR2 YNNKEL, per germline (reference sequence).